Shown below are 3 T cell receptor beta chains from a single sample sequenced in a study of control samples from healthy donors and cancer patients. Using immunoSEQ multiplex PCR, the repertoire was profiled, and TCRdb retains in-frame clones only, with some absent. Of roughly 170,000 clones listed, roughly 91% were seen once; the top ten hold more than 1.1%. Sequences were obtained from blood. These receptor sequences come from a young man in good health.

The chain employs TRBV18 and TRBJ1-1; 8 bases are shared with TRBD1. V lost 2 bases and J lost 5; bases outside the gene matches: 7. From germline, CDR1 is KGHSH and CDR2 LQKENI. The CDR3 is 15 amino acids. The CDR3 coding sequence is TGTGCCAGCTCACCATACGACAGGGGTGTAACTGAAGCTTTCTTT. It specifies CASSPYDRGVTEAFF.

This clone was detected only a few times. The J gene is TRBJ1-1, the V gene TRBV9, with 8 bases fitting TRBD1. Looked up from germline, CDR1 is SGDLS and CDR2 is YYNGEE. The CDR3 consists of 14 residues. J gave up 4 bases and V 5 bases, and 7 bases lay outside the gene matches. CDR3 loop: CASSFGQGSTEAFF. The CDR3 nucleotides read TGTGCCAGCAGTTTCGGACAGGGTAGCACTGAAGCTTTCTTT. The entire variable domain, with the rest obtained from reference TRBV9 and TRBJ1-1, is as follows: DSGVTQTPKHLITATGQRVTLRCSPRSGDLSVYWYQQSLDQGLQFLIQYYNGEERAKGNILERFSAQQFPDLHSELNLSSLELGDSALYFCASSFGQGSTEAFFGQGTRLTVV.

The chain recombines TRBV5-5 with TRBJ2-3, with D maybe TRBD2 (6 bases). The CDR3 contains 15 residues. Germline V gives CDR1 SGHKS, CDR2 YYEKEE (reference sequence). V lost 2 bases and J 3 bases, leaving 13 bases between the germline ends. CDR3 residues: CASSFGYGGTDTQYF. The CDR3 nucleotides are TGTGCCAGCAGCTTTGGATACGGGGGTACAGATACGCAGTATTTT.